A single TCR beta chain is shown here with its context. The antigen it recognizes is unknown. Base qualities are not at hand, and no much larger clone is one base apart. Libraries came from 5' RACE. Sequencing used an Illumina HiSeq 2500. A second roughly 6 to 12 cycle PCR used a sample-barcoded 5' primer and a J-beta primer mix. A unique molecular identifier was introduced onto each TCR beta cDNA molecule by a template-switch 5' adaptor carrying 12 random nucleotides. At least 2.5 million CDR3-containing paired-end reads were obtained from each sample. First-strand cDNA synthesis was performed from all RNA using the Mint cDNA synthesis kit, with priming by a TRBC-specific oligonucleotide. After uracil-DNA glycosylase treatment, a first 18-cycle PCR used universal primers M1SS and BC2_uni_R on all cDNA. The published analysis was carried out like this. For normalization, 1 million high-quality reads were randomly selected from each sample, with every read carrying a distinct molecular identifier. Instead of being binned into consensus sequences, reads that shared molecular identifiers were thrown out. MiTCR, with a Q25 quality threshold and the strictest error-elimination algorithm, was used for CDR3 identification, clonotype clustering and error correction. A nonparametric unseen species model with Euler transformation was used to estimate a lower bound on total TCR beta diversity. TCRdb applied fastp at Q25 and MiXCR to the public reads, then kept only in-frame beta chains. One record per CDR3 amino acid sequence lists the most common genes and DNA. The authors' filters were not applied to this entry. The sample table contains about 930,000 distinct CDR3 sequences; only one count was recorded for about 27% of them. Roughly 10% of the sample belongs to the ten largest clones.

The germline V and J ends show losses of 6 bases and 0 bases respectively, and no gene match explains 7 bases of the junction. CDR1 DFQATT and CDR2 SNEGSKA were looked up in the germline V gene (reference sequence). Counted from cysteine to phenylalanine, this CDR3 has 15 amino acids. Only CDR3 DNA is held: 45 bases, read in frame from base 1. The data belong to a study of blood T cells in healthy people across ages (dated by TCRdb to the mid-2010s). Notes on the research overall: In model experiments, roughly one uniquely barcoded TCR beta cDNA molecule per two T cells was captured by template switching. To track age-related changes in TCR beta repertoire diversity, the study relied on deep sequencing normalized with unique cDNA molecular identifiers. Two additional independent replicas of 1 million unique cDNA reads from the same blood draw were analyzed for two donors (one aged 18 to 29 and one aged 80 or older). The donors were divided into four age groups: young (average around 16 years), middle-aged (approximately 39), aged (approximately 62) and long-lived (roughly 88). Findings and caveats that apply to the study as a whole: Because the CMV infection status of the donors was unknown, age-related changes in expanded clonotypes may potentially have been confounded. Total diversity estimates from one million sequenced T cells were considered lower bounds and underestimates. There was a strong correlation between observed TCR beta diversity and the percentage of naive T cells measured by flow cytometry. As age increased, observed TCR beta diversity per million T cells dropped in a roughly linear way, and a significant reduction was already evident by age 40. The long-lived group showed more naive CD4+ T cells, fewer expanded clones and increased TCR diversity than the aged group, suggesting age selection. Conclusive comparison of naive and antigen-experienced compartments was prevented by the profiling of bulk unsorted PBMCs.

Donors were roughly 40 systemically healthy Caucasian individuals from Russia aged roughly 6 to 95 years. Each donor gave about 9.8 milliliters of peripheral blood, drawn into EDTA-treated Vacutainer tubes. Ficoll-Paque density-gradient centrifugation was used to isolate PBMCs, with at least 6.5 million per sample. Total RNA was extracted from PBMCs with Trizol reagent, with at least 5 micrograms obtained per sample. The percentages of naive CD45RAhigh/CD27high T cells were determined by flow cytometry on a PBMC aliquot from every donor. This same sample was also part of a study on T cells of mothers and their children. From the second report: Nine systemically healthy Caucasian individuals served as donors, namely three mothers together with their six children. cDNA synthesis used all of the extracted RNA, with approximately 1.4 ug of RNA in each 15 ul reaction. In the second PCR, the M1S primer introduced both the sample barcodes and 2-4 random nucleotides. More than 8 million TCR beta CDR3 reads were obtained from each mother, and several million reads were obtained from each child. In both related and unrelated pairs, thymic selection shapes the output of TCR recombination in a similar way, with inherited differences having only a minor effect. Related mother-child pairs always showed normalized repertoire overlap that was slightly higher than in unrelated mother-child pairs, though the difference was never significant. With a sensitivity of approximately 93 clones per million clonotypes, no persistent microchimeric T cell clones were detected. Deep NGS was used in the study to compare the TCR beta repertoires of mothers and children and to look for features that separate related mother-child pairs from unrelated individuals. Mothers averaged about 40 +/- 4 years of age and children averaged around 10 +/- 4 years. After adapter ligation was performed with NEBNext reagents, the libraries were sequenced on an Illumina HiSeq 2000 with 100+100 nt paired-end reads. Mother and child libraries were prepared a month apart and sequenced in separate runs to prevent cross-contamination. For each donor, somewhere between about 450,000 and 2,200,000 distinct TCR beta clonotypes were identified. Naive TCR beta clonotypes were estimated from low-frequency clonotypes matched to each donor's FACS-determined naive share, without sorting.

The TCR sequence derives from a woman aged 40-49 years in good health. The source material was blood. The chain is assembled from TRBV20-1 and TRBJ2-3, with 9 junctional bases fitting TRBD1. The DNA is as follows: TGCAGTGCCCGGGGGACAGGGCCTAGCACAGATACGCAGTATTTT. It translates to CSARGTGPSTDTQYF.